A single sample is the source of the 17 T cell receptor beta chains below, sequenced in a study of cytomegalovirus exposure and HLA in healthy donors. Use of 60 Vbeta and 13 Jbeta primers characterized the PCR. TCRdb keeps only in-frame clones here, not all; method: immunoSEQ multiplex PCR. Of roughly 170,000 clones in the sample, under 90% were seen once. The sequenced material came from PBMCs. These TCRs come from a male donor in good health and CMV-seronegative.

V and J are TRBV4-2 and TRBJ2-5; D is perhaps TRBD2 (6 bases). The germline V and J ends were trimmed by 1 base and 2 bases, with 14 bases remaining between them. CDR1 is LGHNA, CDR2 YNFKEQ, per germline. The CDR3 is 16 residues long. The CDR3 loop reads CASSQGVGSGQETQYF. DNA for the CDR3: TGTGCCAGCAGCCAAGGAGTCGGTAGCGGTCAAGAGACCCAGTACTTC.

The gene calls are TRBV18 and TRBJ2-2, with no clear D. The CDR3 sequence is 13 residues long. V lost 3 bases, J lost 5 bases, and 7 bases lay in between. Germline CDR1 is KGHSH and CDR2 is LQKENI. CDR3 loop: CASSPPSTGELFF. The CDR3 DNA follows: TGTGCCAGCTCACCCCCCTCGACCGGGGAGCTGTTTTTT.

The rearrangement links TRBV4-3 to TRBJ1-4; possible D gene TRBD1, 5 bases. There are 15 residues in the CDR3. CDR1 and CDR2 from the germline V gene are LGHNA and YSLEER. Trimming removed 9 bases at V and 3 bases at J, with 17 bases between. The CDR3 DNA reads TGCGCCAGTCGCCAGGGAACCTCAGCTAATGAAAAACTGTTTTTT. Its protein product is CASRQGTSANEKLFF.

CDR3 loop: CATDGGGIGELFF. DNA for the CDR3: TGTGCCACCGATGGCGGGGGTATCGGGGAGCTGTTTTTT. The V gene is TRBV19, the J gene TRBJ2-2, with 7 bases that match TRBD2. This CDR3 is 13 amino acids long. The junction had 9 bases not matched to a gene; V was cut back by 10 bases and J by 7 bases. The germline CDR1 and CDR2 sequences are LNHDA and SQIVND (reference sequence). The full variable domain, completed using reference TRBV19 and TRBJ2-2, is DGGITQSPKYLFRKEGQNVTLSCEQNLNHDAMYWYRQDPGQGLRLIYYSQIVNDFQKGDIAEGYSVSREKKESFPLTVTSAQKNPTAFYLCATDGGGIGELFFGEGSRLTVL.

The genes are TRBV4-3 and TRBJ1-5; D is perhaps TRBD1 (6 bases). The CDR3 totals 16 residues. Trimming pared 0 bases from V and 6 bases from J, leaving 15 bases between. Germline V gene data show CDR1 as LGHNA and CDR2 as YSLEER. In DNA, the CDR3 is TGCGCCAGCAGCCAAGATCCCAGCAGGGGTGGTCAGCCCCAGCATTTT. The encoded protein is CASSQDPSRGGQPQHF.

This chain uses TRBV5-6 with TRBJ1-3, with D possibly matching TRBD1 (5 bases). V was trimmed by 2 bases and J by 2 bases, leaving 8 bases between them. In germline, CDR1 is SGHDT, CDR2 YYEEEE. This CDR3 spans 14 amino acids. The CDR3 sequence: CASSFSGTGNTIYF. CDR3 in DNA: TGTGCCAGCAGCTTTTCAGGGACTGGAAACACCATATATTTT.

This CDR3 reads CASSRRHVYGYTF. The CDR3 coding sequence is TGTGCCAGCAGCCGACGACACGTCTATGGCTACACCTTC. This chain uses TRBV6-5 with TRBJ1-2; D remains ambiguous. V was cut by 6 bases and J by 4 bases, with 12 bases left in between. The CDR3 is 13 amino acids. Germline V gene data show CDR1 as MNHEY and CDR2 as SVGAGI.

The chain couples TRBV28 to TRBJ2-4; TRBD2 agrees at 9 bases. J lost 0 bases, V lost 5 bases, and 8 bases had no gene match. The CDR3 covers 17 residues. Germline CDR1 is MDHEN and CDR2 is SYDVKM. CDR3 loop: CASSPRLAGRAKNIQYF. The CDR3 DNA reads TGTGCCAGCAGTCCTCGTCTAGCGGGGAGAGCCAAAAACATTCAGTACTTC. The full variable domain, its missing parts supplied by reference TRBV28 and TRBJ2-4, is DVKVTQSSRYLVKRTGEKVFLECVQDMDHENMFWYRQDPGLGLRLIYFSYDVKMKEKGDIPEGYSVSREKKERFSLILESASTNQTSMYLCASSPRLAGRAKNIQYFGAGTRLSVL.

The chain uses TRBV2 and TRBJ2-7; D might be TRBD2 (7 bases). The CDR3 totals 13 residues. V was clipped by 10 bases and J by 1 base, with 14 bases between them. CDR1 is SNHLY and CDR2 is FYNNEI in the germline V gene. The CDR3 loop reads CANRGGGSYEQYF. In nucleotides, the CDR3 is TGTGCCAATAGGGGGGGAGGGTCCTACGAGCAGTACTTC.

V usage is TRBV6-5 and J usage is TRBJ1-6, with TRBD1 identical over 7 bases. The germline gives CDR1 MNHEY, CDR2 SVGAGI. V was pared by 5 bases and J by 9 bases, with 7 bases of the junction left unmatched. The CDR3 consists of 14 residues. The CDR3 loop reads CASSPRGPSSPLHF. The CDR3 DNA reads TGTGCCAGCAGTCCGAGGGGGCCGAGTTCACCCCTCCACTTT.

The chain links TRBV4-3 to TRBJ1-2; 10 bases agree with TRBD1. Losses at the gene ends were 0 bases for V and 6 bases for J; bases not matched to a gene: 4. Germline V CDR1 and CDR2: LGHNA, YSLEER. The CDR3 is 15 amino acids. The CDR3 sequence is CASSQEIGTGDGYTF. The CDR3 nucleotides are TGCGCCAGCAGCCAAGAGATTGGGACAGGGGATGGCTACACCTTC.

The V call is TRBV6-4, the J call TRBJ2-1, with 7 bases identical to TRBD2. Germline assignment: CDR1 MRHNA and CDR2 SNTAGT. Trimming took 0 bases from V and 5 from J; bases not matched to a gene: 1. This CDR3 comprises 14 residues. DNA for the CDR3: TGTGCCAGCAGTGACTCTGCGGGGGACAATGAGCAGTTCTTC. Translated, it gives CASSDSAGDNEQFF.

The V and J genes are TRBV12-5 and TRBJ2-3, with TRBD1 identical over 7 bases. The V gene's germline CDR1 is LGHNT and CDR2 FRNRAP. This CDR3 contains 15 residues. V was clipped by 5 bases and J by 2 bases; unmatched bases: 7. The CDR3 loop is CASGTRDSPTDTQYF. The CDR3 nucleotides are TGTGCTAGTGGTACCCGGGACAGTCCCACAGATACGCAGTATTTT.

This chain links TRBV7-9 with TRBJ2-7; 7 bases map to TRBD1. The V gene end was trimmed by 5 bases and the J gene end by 0 bases; junction bases not matched to a gene: 4. The germline V gene has CDR1 SEHNR and CDR2 FQNEAQ (reference sequence). This CDR3 has 14 residues. The CDR3 bases are TGTGCCAGCAGCCGCGGACAGGTCTCCTACGAGCAGTACTTC. Protein product: CASSRGQVSYEQYF.

In its sample, this clone was seen a few times. In the same sample, other DNA sequences code for this CDR3. This chain connects TRBV28 to TRBJ2-4; the match to TRBD1 covers 7 bases. The V segment lost 3 bases and the J segment 0 bases; nucleotides outside the gene matches: 5. This CDR3 region has 16 residues. From germline, CDR1 is MDHEN and CDR2 SYDVKM. The CDR3 is CASSFPGGLAKNIQYF. The CDR3 DNA reads as TGTGCCAGCAGTTTCCCAGGGGGATTAGCCAAAAACATTCAGTACTTC.

This clone occurred once. The chain carries TRBV4-1 and TRBJ2-7; TRBD1 matches at 8 bases. The V gene end was trimmed by 1 base and the J gene end by 6 bases; junction bases not matched to a gene: 8. The CDR3 spans 15 residues. CDR1 and CDR2 (germline): MGHRA, YSYEKL. In DNA form, the CDR3 reads TGCGCCAGCAGCCAAGCAGGACAGGGTGTGGGCGAGCAGTACTTC. This sequence encodes CASSQAGQGVGEQYF.

The V gene is TRBV13, the J gene TRBJ2-7; 7 nucleotides agree with TRBD1. CDR1 is PRHDT, CDR2 FYEKMQ, per germline (reference sequence). The CDR3 totals 14 residues. Trimming cost V 5 bases and J 2 bases; bases outside gene matches: 6. CDR3 DNA: TGTGCCAGCAGCACTCGACAGGGAACCTACGAGCAGTACTTC. It specifies CASSTRQGTYEQYF.